This TCR beta chain was recorded in a study of breast tumors, draining lymph nodes, adjacent tissues. The lymph nodes were axillary draining lymph nodes from breast cancer patients. This clonotype showed up just a few times. Its specificity is not known. TCRdb itself ran the multiplex PCR reads through MiXCR, one entry per CDR3 protein. Among approximately 150,000 distinct CDR3 sequences listed, roughly a third were seen once. Whole-study findings and limits: Tumors had less TCR diversity than lymph nodes, more than nontumor tissue. Most tumor T cells seemingly derive from lymph node, then expand in tumor.

The CDR3 covers 13 residues. V dropped 4 bases and J dropped 1 base, with 7 bases sitting between them. Per the germline V gene, CDR1 is SGHTA and CDR2 is FQGTGA. The rearrangement links TRBV7-3 to TRBJ1-1; D is ambiguous. Sequencing was performed on axillary lymph node tissue. The receptor was derived from a female donor with breast cancer. Some clones in this sample may be carry-over from other donors' samples. CDR3 sequence reads: CASSSNSNTEAFF. CDR3 coding DNA: TGTGCCAGCAGCTCGAATTCGAACACTGAAGCTTTCTTT.